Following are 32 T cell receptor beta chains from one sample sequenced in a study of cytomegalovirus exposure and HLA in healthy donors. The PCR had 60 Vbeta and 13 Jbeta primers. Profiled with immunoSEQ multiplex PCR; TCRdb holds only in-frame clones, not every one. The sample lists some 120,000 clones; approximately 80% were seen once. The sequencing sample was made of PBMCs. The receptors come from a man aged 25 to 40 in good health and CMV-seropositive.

This CDR3 reads CASSLQGSWTGELFF. In DNA, the CDR3 is TGTGCCAGCAGCCTCCAGGGGTCGTGGACCGGGGAGCTGTTTTTT. The chain recombines TRBV9 with TRBJ2-2; D is possibly TRBD1 (6 bases). Between the trimmed V and J ends, which lost 4 bases and 5 bases, there was a span of 15 bases. This CDR3 comprises 15 residues. Looked up from germline, CDR1 is SGDLS and CDR2 is YYNGEE.

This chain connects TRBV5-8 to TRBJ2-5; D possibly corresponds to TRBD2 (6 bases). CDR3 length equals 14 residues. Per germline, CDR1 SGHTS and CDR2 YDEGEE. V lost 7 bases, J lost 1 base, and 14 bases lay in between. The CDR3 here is CASSQRRGQETQYF. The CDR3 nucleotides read TGTGCCAGCTCCCAACGGAGGGGCCAAGAGACCCAGTACTTC.

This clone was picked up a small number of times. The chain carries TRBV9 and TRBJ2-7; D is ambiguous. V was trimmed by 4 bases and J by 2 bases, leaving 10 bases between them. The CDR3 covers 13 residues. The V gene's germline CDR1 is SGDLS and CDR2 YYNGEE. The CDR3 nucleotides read TGTGCCAGCAGCCCGGGTCACACCTACGAGCAGTACTTC. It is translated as CASSPGHTYEQYF.

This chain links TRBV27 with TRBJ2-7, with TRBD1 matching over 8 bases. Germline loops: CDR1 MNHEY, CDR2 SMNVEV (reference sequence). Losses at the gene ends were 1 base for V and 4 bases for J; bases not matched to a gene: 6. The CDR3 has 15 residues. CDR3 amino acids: CASSLWAGGLYEQYF. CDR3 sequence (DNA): TGTGCCAGCAGTTTATGGGCAGGGGGCCTATACGAGCAGTACTTC.

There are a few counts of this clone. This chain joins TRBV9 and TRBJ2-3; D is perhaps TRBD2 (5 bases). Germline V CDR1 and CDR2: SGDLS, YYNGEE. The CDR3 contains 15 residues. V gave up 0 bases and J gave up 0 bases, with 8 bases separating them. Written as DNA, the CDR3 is TGTGCCAGCAGCGTAGAGGAGGCTAGCACAGATACGCAGTATTTT. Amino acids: CASSVEEASTDTQYF.

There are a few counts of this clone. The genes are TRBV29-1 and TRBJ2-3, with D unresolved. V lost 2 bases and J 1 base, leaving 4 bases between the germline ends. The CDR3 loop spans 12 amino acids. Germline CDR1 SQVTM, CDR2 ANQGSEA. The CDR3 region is CSVEPGTDTQYF. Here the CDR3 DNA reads TGCAGCGTTGAACCAGGCACAGATACGCAGTATTTT.

In DNA, the CDR3 is TGTGCCAGCAGCCCTCGGGGGGAAGGAAACACCATATATTTT. This codes for CASSPRGEGNTIYF. The chain couples TRBV14 to TRBJ1-3; tentative D call: TRBD1 (5 bases). The CDR3 is made up of 14 amino acids. V gave up 4 bases and J gave up 4 bases, with 11 bases separating them. The germline V gene has CDR1 SGHDN and CDR2 FVKESK. Filled out from reference TRBV14 and TRBJ1-3, the complete variable domain reads EAGVTQFPSHSVIEKGQTVTLRCDPISGHDNLYWYRRVMGKEIKFLLHFVKESKQDESGMPNNRFLAERTGGTYSTLKVQPAELEDSGVYFCASSPRGEGNTIYFGEGSWLTVV.

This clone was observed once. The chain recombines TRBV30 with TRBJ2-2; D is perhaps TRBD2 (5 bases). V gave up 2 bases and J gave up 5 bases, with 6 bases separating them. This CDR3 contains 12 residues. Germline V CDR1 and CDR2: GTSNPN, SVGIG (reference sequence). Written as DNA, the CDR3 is TGTGCCTGGAGTCCGGGGACCGGGGAGCTGTTTTTT. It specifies CAWSPGTGELFF.

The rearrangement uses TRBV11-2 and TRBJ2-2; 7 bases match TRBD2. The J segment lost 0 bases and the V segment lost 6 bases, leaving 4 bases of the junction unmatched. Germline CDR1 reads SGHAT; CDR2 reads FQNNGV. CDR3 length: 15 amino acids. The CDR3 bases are TGTGCCAGCAGTGCAAGCGGGACGAACACCGGGGAGCTGTTTTTT. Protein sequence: CASSASGTNTGELFF.

The CDR3 here is CASSRRQGEDTQYF. CDR3 coding DNA: TGTGCCAGCTCACGTAGACAGGGGGAAGATACGCAGTATTTT. This chain links TRBV18 with TRBJ2-3; 9 bases map to TRBD1. Germline CDR1 reads KGHSH; CDR2 reads LQKENI. The CDR3 length is 14 residues. With 4 bases clipped from V and 5 bases from J, the junction kept 4 bases outside the gene matches.

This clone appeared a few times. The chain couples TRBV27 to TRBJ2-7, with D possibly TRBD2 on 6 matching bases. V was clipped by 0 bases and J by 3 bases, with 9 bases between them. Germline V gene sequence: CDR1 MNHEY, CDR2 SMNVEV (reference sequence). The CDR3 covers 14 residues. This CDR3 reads CASSLSGGNYEQYF. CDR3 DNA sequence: TGTGCCAGCAGTTTATCGGGGGGAAACTACGAGCAGTACTTC.

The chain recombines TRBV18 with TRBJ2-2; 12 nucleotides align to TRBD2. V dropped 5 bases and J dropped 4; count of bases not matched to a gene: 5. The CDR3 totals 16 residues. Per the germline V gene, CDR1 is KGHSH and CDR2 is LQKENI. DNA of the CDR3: TGTGCCAGCTCATCAAGACTAGCGGGAGTCACCGGGGAGCTGTTTTTT. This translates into CASSSRLAGVTGELFF.

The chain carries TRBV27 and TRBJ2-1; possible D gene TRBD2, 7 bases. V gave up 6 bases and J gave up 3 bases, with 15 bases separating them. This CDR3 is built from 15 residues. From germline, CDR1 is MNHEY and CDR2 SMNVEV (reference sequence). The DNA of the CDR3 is TGTGCCAGCAGACTTATGGGAGGGGGCTACAATGAGCAGTTCTTC. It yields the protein CASRLMGGGYNEQFF.

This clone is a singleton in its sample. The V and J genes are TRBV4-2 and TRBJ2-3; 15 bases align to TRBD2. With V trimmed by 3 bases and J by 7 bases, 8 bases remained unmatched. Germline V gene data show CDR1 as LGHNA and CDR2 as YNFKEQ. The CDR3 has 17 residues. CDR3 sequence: CASSQAWTSGRANTQYF. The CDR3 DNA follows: TGTGCCAGCAGCCAGGCTTGGACTAGCGGGAGGGCAAATACGCAGTATTTT.

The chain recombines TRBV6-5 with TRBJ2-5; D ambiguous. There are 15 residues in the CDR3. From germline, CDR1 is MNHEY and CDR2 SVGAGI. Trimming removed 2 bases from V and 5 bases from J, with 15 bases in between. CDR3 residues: CASSYPDNSGETQYF. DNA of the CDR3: TGTGCCAGCAGTTACCCAGACAATTCTGGGGAGACCCAGTACTTC.

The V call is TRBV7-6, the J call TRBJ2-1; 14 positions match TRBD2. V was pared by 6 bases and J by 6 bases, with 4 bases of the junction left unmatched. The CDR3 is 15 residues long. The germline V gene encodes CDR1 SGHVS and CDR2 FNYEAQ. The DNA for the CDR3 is TGTGCCAGCAGACGGACTAGCGGGAGGTTCAATGAGCAGTTCTTC. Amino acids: CASRRTSGRFNEQFF.

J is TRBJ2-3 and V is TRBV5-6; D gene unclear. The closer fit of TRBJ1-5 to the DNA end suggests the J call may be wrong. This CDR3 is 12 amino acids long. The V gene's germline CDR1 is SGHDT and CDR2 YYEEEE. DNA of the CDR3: TGTGCCAGCAGCCTCGGGAGCGGGAGTCAGCATTTT. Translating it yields CASSLGSGSQHF.

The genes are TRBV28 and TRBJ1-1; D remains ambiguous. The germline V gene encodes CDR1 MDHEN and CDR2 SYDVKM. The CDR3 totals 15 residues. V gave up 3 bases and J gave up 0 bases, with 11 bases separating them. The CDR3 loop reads CASSLLEEVNTEAFF. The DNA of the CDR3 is TGTGCCAGCAGTTTGCTAGAGGAAGTGAACACTGAAGCTTTCTTT.

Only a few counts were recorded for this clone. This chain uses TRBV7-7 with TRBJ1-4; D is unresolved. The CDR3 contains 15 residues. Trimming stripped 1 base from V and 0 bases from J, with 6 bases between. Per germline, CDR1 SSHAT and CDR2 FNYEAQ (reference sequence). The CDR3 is CASSLGTATNEKLFF. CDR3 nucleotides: TGTGCCAGCAGCTTAGGAACAGCAACTAATGAAAAACTGTTTTTT.

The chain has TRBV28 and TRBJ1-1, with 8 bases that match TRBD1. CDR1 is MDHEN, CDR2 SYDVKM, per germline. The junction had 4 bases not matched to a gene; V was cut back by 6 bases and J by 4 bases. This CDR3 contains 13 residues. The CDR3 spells CASRSTGGTEAFF. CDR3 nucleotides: TGTGCCAGCAGGAGCACAGGGGGCACTGAAGCTTTCTTT. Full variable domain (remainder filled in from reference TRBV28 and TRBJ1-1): DVKVTQSSRYLVKRTGEKVFLECVQDMDHENMFWYRQDPGLGLRLIYFSYDVKMKEKGDIPEGYSVSREKKERFSLILESASTNQTSMYLCASRSTGGTEAFFGQGTRLTVV.

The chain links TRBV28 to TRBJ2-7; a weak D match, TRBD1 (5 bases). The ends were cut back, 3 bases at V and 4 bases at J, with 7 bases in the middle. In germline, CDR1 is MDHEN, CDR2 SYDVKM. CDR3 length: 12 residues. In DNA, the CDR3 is TGTGCCAGCAGTTTCCGACAGTACGAGCAGTACTTC. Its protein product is CASSFRQYEQYF.

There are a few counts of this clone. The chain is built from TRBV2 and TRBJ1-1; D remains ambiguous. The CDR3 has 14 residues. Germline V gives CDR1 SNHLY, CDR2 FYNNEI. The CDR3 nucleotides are TGTGCTACCCCCGGCCCTCAATCGGGCACTGAAGCTTTCTTT. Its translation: CATPGPQSGTEAFF.

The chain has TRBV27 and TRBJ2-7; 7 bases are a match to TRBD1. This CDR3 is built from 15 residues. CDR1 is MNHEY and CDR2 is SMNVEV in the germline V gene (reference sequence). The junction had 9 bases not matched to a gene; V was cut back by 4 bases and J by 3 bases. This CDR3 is CASSSIHRGHYEQYF. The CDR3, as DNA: TGTGCCAGCAGTTCCATCCACAGGGGACACTACGAGCAGTACTTC.

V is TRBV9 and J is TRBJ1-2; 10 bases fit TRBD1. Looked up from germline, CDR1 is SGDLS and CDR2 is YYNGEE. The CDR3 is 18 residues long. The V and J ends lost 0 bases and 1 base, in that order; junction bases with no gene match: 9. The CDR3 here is CASSVGRDRGVVNYGYTF. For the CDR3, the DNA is TGTGCCAGCAGCGTAGGAAGGGACAGGGGCGTAGTTAACTATGGCTACACCTTC.

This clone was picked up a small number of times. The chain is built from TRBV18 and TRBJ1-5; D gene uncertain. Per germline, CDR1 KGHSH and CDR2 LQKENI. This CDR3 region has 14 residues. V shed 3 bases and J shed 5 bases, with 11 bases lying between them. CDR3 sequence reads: CASSPIEGYQPQHF. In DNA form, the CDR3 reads TGTGCCAGCTCACCGATAGAGGGCTATCAGCCCCAGCATTTT.

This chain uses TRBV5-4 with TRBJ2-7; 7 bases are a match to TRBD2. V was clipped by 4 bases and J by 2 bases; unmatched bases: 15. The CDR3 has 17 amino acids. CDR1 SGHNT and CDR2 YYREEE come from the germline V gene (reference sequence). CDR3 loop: CASSRGGAYAAPYEQYF. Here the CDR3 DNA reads TGTGCCAGCAGCAGGGGAGGGGCCTACGCCGCTCCCTACGAGCAGTACTTC.

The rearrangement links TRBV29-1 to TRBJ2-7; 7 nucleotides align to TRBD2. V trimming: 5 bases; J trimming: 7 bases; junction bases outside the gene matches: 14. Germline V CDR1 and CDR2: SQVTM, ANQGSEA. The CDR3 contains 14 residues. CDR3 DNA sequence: TGCAGCGTTTCCTTAGGCGGGAGCCTACGGGAGCAGTACTTC. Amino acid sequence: CSVSLGGSLREQYF.

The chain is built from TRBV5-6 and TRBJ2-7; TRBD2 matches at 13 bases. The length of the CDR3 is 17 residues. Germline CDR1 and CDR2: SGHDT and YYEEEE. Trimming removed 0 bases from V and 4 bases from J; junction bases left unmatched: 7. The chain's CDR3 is CASSLGLAGGLTYEQYF. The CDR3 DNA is TGTGCCAGCAGCTTGGGACTAGCGGGAGGTCTCACATACGAGCAGTACTTC.

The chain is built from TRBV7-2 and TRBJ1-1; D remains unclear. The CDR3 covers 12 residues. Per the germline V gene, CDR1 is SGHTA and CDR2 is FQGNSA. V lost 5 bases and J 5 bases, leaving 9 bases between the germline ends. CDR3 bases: TGTGCCAGCAGCCACGGGAGAACTGAAGCTTTCTTT. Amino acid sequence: CASSHGRTEAFF.

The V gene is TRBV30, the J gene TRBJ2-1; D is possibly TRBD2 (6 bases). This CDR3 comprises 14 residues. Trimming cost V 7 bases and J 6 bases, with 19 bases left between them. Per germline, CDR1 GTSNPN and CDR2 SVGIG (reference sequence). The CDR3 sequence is CASPLGGGGNEQFF. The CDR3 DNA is TGTGCCTCGCCGTTGGGGGGTGGAGGCAATGAGCAGTTCTTC.

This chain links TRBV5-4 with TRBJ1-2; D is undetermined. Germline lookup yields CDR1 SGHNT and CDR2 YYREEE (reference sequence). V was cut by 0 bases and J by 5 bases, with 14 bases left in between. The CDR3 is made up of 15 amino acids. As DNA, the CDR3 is TGTGCCAGCAGCTTGGTTGGACTCGCCCTGTATGGCTACACCTTC. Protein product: CASSLVGLALYGYTF.

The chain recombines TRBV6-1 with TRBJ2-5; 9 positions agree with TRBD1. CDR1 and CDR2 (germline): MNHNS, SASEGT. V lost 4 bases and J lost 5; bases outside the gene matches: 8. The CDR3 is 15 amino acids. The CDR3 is CASSANRGRGETQYF. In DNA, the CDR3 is TGTGCCAGCAGTGCCAACAGGGGGCGCGGGGAGACCCAGTACTTC.